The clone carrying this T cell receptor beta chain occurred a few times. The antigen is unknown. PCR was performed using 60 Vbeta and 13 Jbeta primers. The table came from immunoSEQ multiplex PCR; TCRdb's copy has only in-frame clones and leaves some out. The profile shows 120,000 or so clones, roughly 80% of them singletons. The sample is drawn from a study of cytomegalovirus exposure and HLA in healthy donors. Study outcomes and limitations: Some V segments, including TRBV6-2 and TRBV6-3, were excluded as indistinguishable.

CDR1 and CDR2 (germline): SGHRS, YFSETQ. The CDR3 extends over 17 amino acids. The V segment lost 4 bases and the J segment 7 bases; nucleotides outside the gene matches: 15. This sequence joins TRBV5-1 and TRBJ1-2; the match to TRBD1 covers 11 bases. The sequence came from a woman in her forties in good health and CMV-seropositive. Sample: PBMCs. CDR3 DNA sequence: TGCGCCAGCAGCCTAAGACCGGGACAGGGGGTTCCAGGTGGCTACACCTTC. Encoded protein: CASSLRPGQGVPGGYTF.